This T cell receptor beta chain was obtained from a study of CDR3 diversity in severe acne. Germline V gene lookup returns CDR1 SNHLY and CDR2 FYNNEI. The CDR3 covers 12 residues. Details on this clonotype: Compared with germline, one end of the junction differs, possibly owing to a read error.

From the PCR reads, TCRdb called clonotypes with MiXCR, one entry per CDR3 protein. The data hold about 76,000 distinct CDR3 sequences, with around 50% observed a single time. The receptor was derived from a male donor in good health, without acne. The chain has TRBV2 and TRBJ2-7, with 7 bases lining up with TRBD1. What was sequenced was blood. The CDR3 spells CASRLQGYERYF. The CDR3 bases are TGTGCCAGCCGTCTACAGGGGTACGAGCGGTACTTC.